Given below is one T cell receptor beta chain in context. The sample belongs to a study of Ad26.COV2.S vaccination and SARS-CoV-2 variants. Treatment reported: some 19 received Ad26.COV2.S at low or high dose, single or two shots; roughly 5 received placebo; per-sample allocation not given. Vaccine and placebo recipients were sampled on day 63 after the first injection. Based in Boston, the donor was an adult of 18-55 years. There are 15 residues in the CDR3. The V and J ends lost 2 bases and 1 base respectively, with 12 bases between them. Germline lookup yields CDR1 SGHNT and CDR2 YYREEE (reference sequence). Libraries were prepared by immunoSEQ multiplex PCR; TCRdb keeps only in-frame clonotypes and omits some of them. This sample has some 320,000 clones, with around 81% found just once.

The sample was peripheral blood, taken in a trial of Ad26.COV2.S vaccine versus placebo. This chain uses TRBV5-4 with TRBJ2-5; TRBD2 is a possible D gene (6 bases). This receptor was obtained from a person aged 18-60 years who received the Ad26.COV2.S COVID-19 vaccine or a placebo. The CDR3 loop reads CASSFLGGIQETQYF. CDR3 DNA: TGTGCCAGCAGCTTCCTTGGAGGGATCCAAGAGACCCAGTACTTC.